This record concerns one T cell receptor beta chain sequence. Germline values: CDR1 LGHNA, CDR2 YNFKEQ. V shed 4 bases and J shed 4 bases, with 13 bases lying between them. This CDR3 is 14 amino acids long. This entry is derived from a study of OX40 agonist ivuxolimab in advanced cancers. Study summary: Patients treated during dose escalation were battling hepatocellular carcinoma, melanoma, renal cell or head and neck cancer.

TCRdb keeps only in-frame clones here, not all; method: immunoSEQ multiplex PCR. The sample shows roughly 80,000 clones, roughly 90% of them seen only once. The chain combines TRBV4-2 with TRBJ1-1; possible D gene TRBD1, 5 bases. The receptor's source is an adult with an advanced solid tumor such as melanoma, head and neck, liver or kidney cancer. The starting material was CD4+ or CD8+ T cells sorted from blood, obtained in a trial of the OX40 agonist ivuxolimab. The DNA of the CDR3 is TGTGCCAGCAGCCGTCAGGGCGGTGTCACTGAAGCTTTCTTT. It yields the protein CASSRQGGVTEAFF.